Following are 23 T cell receptor beta chains from one sample sequenced in a study of radiation and T cells in renal cell carcinoma. The protocol was immunoSEQ multiplex PCR, while the TCRdb copy is restricted to in-frame clones and leaves out a portion. Here the sample spans about 76,000 clones, 89% being singletons. Noted time point: blood 4 weeks post-SBRT, at nephrectomy. Treatment here: 15 Gy SBRT to primary tumor, nephrectomy 4 weeks later. Source: blood, taken from a patient whose treatment included radiotherapy and nephrectomy. The receptors shown here come from a woman in her 70s with renal cell carcinoma.

The chain joins TRBV11-1 to TRBJ1-6; D is possibly TRBD1 (6 bases). V dropped 8 bases and J dropped 7 bases, with 12 bases sitting between them. Germline CDR1 is SGHAT and CDR2 is FQDESV (reference sequence). The CDR3 totals 13 residues. This chain's CDR3 is CASSQGRNSPLHF. CDR3 DNA sequence: TGTGCCAGCTCTCAGGGGCGGAATTCACCCCTCCACTTT.

The rearrangement uses TRBV29-1 and TRBJ1-1, with D unresolved. Germline V gives CDR1 SQVTM, CDR2 ANQGSEA. This CDR3 has 13 residues. The V and J ends lost 7 bases and 5 bases respectively, with 17 bases between them. The CDR3 protein is CSAHQVSGTEAFF. The CDR3 DNA is TGCAGCGCCCACCAAGTCTCAGGAACTGAAGCTTTCTTT. The full variable domain, rest sourced from reference TRBV29-1 and TRBJ1-1, is SAVISQKPSRDICQRGTSLTIQCQVDSQVTMMFWYRQQPGQSLTLIATANQGSEATYESGFVIDKFPISRPNLTFSTLTVSNMSPEDSSIYLCSAHQVSGTEAFFGQGTRLTVV.

The chain has TRBV6-1 and TRBJ2-6, with 8 nucleotides matching TRBD1. V shed 0 bases, J shed 2 bases, and the junction held 3 bases outside the gene matches. The germline V gene has CDR1 MNHNS and CDR2 SASEGT. The CDR3 is 17 residues long. The CDR3 here is CASSEAEDRAGANVLTF. CDR3 coding DNA: TGTGCCAGCAGTGAAGCGGAGGACAGGGCTGGGGCCAACGTCCTGACTTTC.

This rearrangement joins TRBV9 to TRBJ1-5, with D tentatively TRBD1 (6 bases). The CDR3 is 15 amino acids. The germline V gene encodes CDR1 SGDLS and CDR2 YYNGEE. Trimming shortened V by 0 bases and J by 6 bases, and 13 bases separated the two germline ends. CDR3 residues: CASSVDWGLGQPQHF. DNA for the CDR3: TGTGCCAGCAGCGTAGATTGGGGGCTCGGTCAGCCCCAGCATTTT.

V usage is TRBV18 and J usage is TRBJ1-5; unclear D gene. From germline, CDR1 is KGHSH and CDR2 LQKENI. The CDR3 totals 16 residues. Trimming pared 1 base from V and 0 bases from J, leaving 10 bases between. CDR3 protein: CASSPRRTFSNQPQHF. For the CDR3, the DNA is TGTGCCAGCTCACCACGGAGAACCTTTAGCAATCAGCCCCAGCATTTT. Full variable domain (remainder filled in from reference TRBV18 and TRBJ1-5): NAGVMQNPRHLVRRRGQEARLRCSPMKGHSHVYWYRQLPEEGLKFMVYLQKENIIDESGMPKERFSAEFPKEGPSILRIQQVVRGDSAAYFCASSPRRTFSNQPQHFGDGTRLSIL.

The chain recombines TRBV6-1 with TRBJ1-1; 8 bases map to TRBD1. The CDR3 extends over 17 amino acids. Unmatched junction bases numbered 11, after V lost 2 bases and J lost 3 bases. CDR1 is MNHNS, CDR2 SASEGT, per germline. CDR3 loop: CASSELSGGGYDTEAFF. CDR3 nucleotide sequence: TGTGCCAGCAGTGAATTATCAGGGGGCGGTTACGACACTGAAGCTTTCTTT.

This clone showed up just once. The J gene is TRBJ1-2, the V gene TRBV6-6; 7 bases are shared with TRBD1. The junction had 14 bases not matched to a gene; V was cut back by 6 bases and J by 4 bases. CDR3 size: 16 residues. Germline CDR1 and CDR2: MNHNY and SVGAGI (reference sequence). The chain's CDR3 is CASSSLQGQTIYGYTF. As DNA, the CDR3 is TGTGCCAGCAGCTCCCTTCAGGGACAGACGATCTATGGCTACACCTTC.

The chain links TRBV7-9 to TRBJ1-4; tentatively, D is TRBD1 (5 bases). The ends were cut back, 4 bases at V and 2 bases at J, with 8 bases in the middle. CDR1 is SEHNR, CDR2 FQNEAQ, per germline (reference sequence). The CDR3 totals 14 residues. This chain's CDR3 is CASSSSGTNEKLFF. The CDR3 coding sequence is TGTGCCAGCAGCTCCTCAGGGACTAATGAAAAACTGTTTTTT.

The chain couples TRBV27 to TRBJ1-1; the D gene is possibly TRBD1 (5 bases). CDR1 and CDR2 (germline): MNHEY, SMNVEV (reference sequence). V was shortened by 0 bases and J by 5 bases, with 13 bases between the two germline ends. The CDR3 has 15 residues. As DNA, the CDR3 is TGTGCCAGCAGTTTATCGTTCGGCAGGGAAACTGAAGCTTTCTTT. Encoded protein: CASSLSFGRETEAFF.

V and J are TRBV5-1 and TRBJ1-1, with D unresolved. CDR1 SGHRS and CDR2 YFSETQ come from the germline V gene. V lost 0 bases, J lost 1 base, and 10 bases lay in between. This CDR3 has 15 amino acids. This CDR3 reads CASSLVMFENTEAFF. CDR3 bases: TGCGCCAGCAGCTTGGTTATGTTTGAGAACACTGAAGCTTTCTTT.

To note about this clone: A junction boundary mismatches the germline segment, possibly from a read error. This chain connects TRBV19 to TRBJ2-7, with TRBD1 as a possible D gene (6 bases). The germline V gene encodes CDR1 LNHDA and CDR2 SQIVND (reference sequence). The CDR3 extends over 12 amino acids. CDR3 protein: CASSLDRIEQYF. CDR3 sequence (DNA): TGTGCCAGTAGTCTAGACAGGATCGAGCAGTACTTC.

This chain uses TRBV6-5 with TRBJ2-1, with 7 bases matching TRBD1. CDR1 MNHEY and CDR2 SVGAGI come from the germline V gene. With 5 bases clipped from V and 3 bases from J, the junction kept 4 bases outside the gene matches. The CDR3 runs to 14 residues. The chain's CDR3 is CASSGDSYYNEQFF. The DNA for the CDR3 is TGTGCCAGCAGTGGGGACAGTTACTACAATGAGCAGTTCTTC.

This clone was counted a few times. The V and J genes are TRBV29-1 and TRBJ1-5; 8 positions agree with TRBD1. V trimming: 4 bases; J trimming: 0 bases; junction bases outside the gene matches: 2. The germline V gene has CDR1 SQVTM and CDR2 ANQGSEA. This CDR3 has 14 amino acids. This chain's CDR3 is CSVVTGVSNQPQHF. DNA for the CDR3: TGCAGCGTTGTGACAGGGGTTAGCAATCAGCCCCAGCATTTT.

The CDR3 region has the DNA TGTGCCAGCAGCCAAGGTACCGGGACAGGGGGATTCACTGAAGCTTTCTTT. Translated, it gives CASSQGTGTGGFTEAFF. The chain employs TRBV4-2 and TRBJ1-1; TRBD1 agrees at 11 bases. Germline CDR1 is LGHNA and CDR2 is YNFKEQ. V trimming: 1 base; J trimming: 4 bases; junction bases outside the gene matches: 8. The CDR3 is 17 amino acids.

The chain uses TRBV12-5 and TRBJ2-7; D ambiguous. Germline V gene data show CDR1 as LGHNT and CDR2 as FRNRAP. The germline V and J ends were trimmed by 3 bases and 0 bases, with 3 bases remaining between them. The CDR3 totals 12 residues. The CDR3 DNA reads as TGTGCTAGTGGTTTTCTCTCCTACGAGCAGTACTTC. It is translated as CASGFLSYEQYF.

J is TRBJ2-1 and V is TRBV27, with 10 bases identical to TRBD2. With V trimmed by 2 bases and J by 4 bases, 2 bases remained unmatched. There are 15 residues in the CDR3. Germline CDR1 and CDR2: MNHEY and SMNVEV (reference sequence). The CDR3 is CASSLIAGGYNEQFF. CDR3 nucleotides: TGTGCCAGCAGTTTAATAGCGGGGGGATACAATGAGCAGTTCTTC.

The chain uses TRBV7-2 and TRBJ2-3; D possibly corresponds to TRBD2 (5 bases). CDR1 and CDR2 from the germline V gene are SGHTA and FQGNSA. The CDR3 runs 14 residues. V lost 5 bases to trimming and J lost 6 bases, with 15 bases between them. The CDR3 bases are TGTGCCAGCAGCAATAGCGCAAACCTCGATACGCAGTATTTT. Translated: CASSNSANLDTQYF.

This clone was found a few times. V gene TRBV5-8 combines with J gene TRBJ2-5, with 8 bases identical to TRBD2. There are 14 residues in the CDR3. Germline V gives CDR1 SGHTS, CDR2 YDEGEE. Germline trimming cut 1 base from V and 4 bases from J; bases unmatched to any gene: 3. The CDR3 region has the DNA TGTGCCAGCAGCTTGATGAGCGGGGGAGAGACCCAGTACTTC. This gives the protein CASSLMSGGETQYF.

The V and J genes are TRBV30 and TRBJ1-2; D is perhaps TRBD1 (5 bases). Deletions cut 4 bases from V and 7 bases from J, with 22 bases between. The CDR3 is 15 amino acids. The germline V gene encodes CDR1 GTSNPN and CDR2 SVGIG (reference sequence). The CDR3, as DNA: TGTGCCTGGACATTTCAGAGGACAAGCAGTGGTGGCTACACCTTC. Encoded protein: CAWTFQRTSSGGYTF.

The DNA for the CDR3 is TGTGCCAGCAGTTTCCGTACAGGCCGTAGCAATCAGCCCCAGCATTTT. Amino acids: CASSFRTGRSNQPQHF. This chain links TRBV28 with TRBJ1-5, with a weak D call TRBD1 (5 bases). Trimming cost V 3 bases and J 0 bases, with 12 bases left between them. The germline V gene has CDR1 MDHEN and CDR2 SYDVKM. This CDR3 spans 16 amino acids.

The CDR3 bases are TGTGCCAGCAGTGTTGGAGGGTTAAACTATGGCTACACCTTC. Its protein is CASSVGGLNYGYTF. V is TRBV2 and J is TRBJ1-2; D is unresolved. CDR3 length: 14 residues. Germline-derived CDR1 and CDR2 are SNHLY and FYNNEI. Deletions cut 4 bases from V and 2 bases from J, with 11 bases between. The full variable domain, in which reference TRBV2 and TRBJ1-2 provide the parts outside the CDR3, is EPEVTQTPSHQVTQMGQEVILRCVPISNHLYFYWYRQILGQKVEFLVSFYNNEISEKSEIFDDQFSVERPDGSNFTLKIRSTKLEDSAMYFCASSVGGLNYGYTFGSGTRLTVV.

This chain joins TRBV5-4 and TRBJ1-6, with D unclear. Germline-derived CDR1 and CDR2 are SGHNT and YYREEE (reference sequence). Trimming stripped 10 bases from V and 7 bases from J, with 15 bases between. CDR3 length equals 13 residues. CDR3 DNA sequence: TGTGCCGTGTCGGGGTTTAGGAATTCACCCCTCCACTTT. Amino acid sequence: CAVSGFRNSPLHF.

The genes are TRBV25-1 and TRBJ1-1; D gene unclear. The CDR3 length is 13 residues. The V end was cut by 2 bases, the J end by 0 bases, with 4 bases between. Germline assignment: CDR1 MGHDK and CDR2 SYGVNS. Here the CDR3 reads CASSEPLNTEAFF. The CDR3, as DNA: TGTGCCAGCAGTGAACCCCTGAACACTGAAGCTTTCTTT.